Shown below are 25 T cell receptor beta chains from a single sample sequenced in a study of blood T cell repertoires in COVID-19. This table comes from immunoSEQ multiplex PCR, and its TCRdb copy is limited to in-frame clones, with some not included. The sample contains a few hundred thousand clones, more than 65% of which appear only once. The sample consisted of peripheral blood. These TCRs come from a woman aged 18 to 35 with acute or convalescent COVID-19.

Of note for this clone: This specimen includes other DNA sequences encoding the same CDR3. V and J are TRBV5-1 and TRBJ2-1; no clear D gene. This CDR3 has 12 residues. The germline V and J ends were trimmed by 0 bases and 8 bases, with 6 bases remaining between them. Per germline, CDR1 SGHRS and CDR2 YFSETQ. CDR3 residues: CASSLERDEQFF. CDR3 in DNA: TGCGCCAGCAGCTTGGAACGCGATGAGCAGTTCTTC.

This clone showed up just a few times. The chain carries TRBV5-5 and TRBJ2-1, with 11 bases aligning to TRBD2. The V segment lost 2 bases and the J segment 7 bases; nucleotides outside the gene matches: 5. Per the germline V gene, CDR1 is SGHKS and CDR2 is YYEKEE (reference sequence). The CDR3 length is 15 residues. The DNA for the CDR3 is TGTGCCAGCAGCTTTCTAGCGGGAGGCCTGAATGAGCAGTTCTTC. This gives the protein CASSFLAGGLNEQFF.

This rearrangement joins TRBV7-2 to TRBJ1-1; no reliable D call. The CDR3 runs to 13 residues. Germline V gene sequence: CDR1 SGHTA, CDR2 FQGNSA. V was pared by 5 bases and J by 2 bases, with 9 bases between. The CDR3 region has the DNA TGTGCCAGCAGCCCGAGTGGTAACACTGAAGCTTTCTTT. Its protein product is CASSPSGNTEAFF.

The chain uses TRBV19 and TRBJ2-3; the match to TRBD2 covers 9 bases. The length of the CDR3 is 17 residues. Germline CDR1 reads LNHDA; CDR2 reads SQIVND (reference sequence). The V segment lost 3 bases and the J segment 2 bases; nucleotides outside the gene matches: 9. The CDR3 bases are TGTGCCAGTAGTATCCGACCTAGCGGGGCCTCCACAGATACGCAGTATTTT. Amino acid sequence: CASSIRPSGASTDTQYF.

The chain links TRBV6-5 to TRBJ1-1; D is possibly TRBD1 (5 bases). CDR1 is MNHEY, CDR2 SVGAGI, per germline. The V gene lost 2 bases and the J gene lost 3 bases, with 10 bases spanning the gap. CDR3 size: 14 residues. This CDR3 is CASSYEGGDTEAFF. In DNA form, the CDR3 reads TGTGCCAGCAGTTACGAGGGAGGGGACACTGAAGCTTTCTTT.

This clone was observed once. This chain joins TRBV24-1 and TRBJ1-5, with 7 bases matching TRBD1. CDR3 size: 14 residues. The ends lost 3 bases at V and 4 bases at J; junction bases unmatched: 2. The germline V gene encodes CDR1 KGHDR and CDR2 SFDVKD. CDR3 residues: CATSDGRGNQPQHF. The CDR3 nucleotides are TGTGCCACCAGTGATGGCAGGGGGAATCAGCCCCAGCATTTT.

The V and J genes are TRBV18 and TRBJ1-3; 9 bases agree with TRBD1. CDR1 is KGHSH and CDR2 is LQKENI in the germline V gene. V gave up 5 bases and J gave up 4 bases; unmatched junction bases: 3. CDR3 length: 14 residues. CDR3 residues: CASSTGQGGNTIYF. The CDR3 DNA follows: TGTGCCAGCTCAACAGGACAGGGGGGAAACACCATATATTTT.

The CDR3 nucleotides read TGTGCCAGCTCACCCCCGGGGCTAGCGGGACCAGATACGCAGTATTTT. The encoded protein is CASSPPGLAGPDTQYF. The V gene is TRBV18, the J gene TRBJ2-3; 9 bases are shared with TRBD2. This CDR3 region has 16 residues. The germline CDR1 and CDR2 sequences are KGHSH and LQKENI. Unmatched junction bases numbered 8, after V lost 3 bases and J lost 4 bases.

The genes are TRBV18 and TRBJ2-5; D is unresolved. The germline V gene has CDR1 KGHSH and CDR2 LQKENI. The CDR3 has 13 amino acids. V lost 2 bases and J lost 3, with 7 bases in between. The CDR3 DNA reads TGTGCCAGCTCACCAGCGGCGGAAGAGACCCAGTACTTC. Translated: CASSPAAEETQYF.

J is TRBJ2-3 and V is TRBV27, with 10 bases that match TRBD2. V lost 3 bases and J lost 2; bases outside the gene matches: 5. The CDR3 contains 16 residues. Germline V lookup: CDR1 MNHEY, CDR2 SMNVEV (reference sequence). CDR3 loop: CASSFIGTSVTDTQYF. DNA for the CDR3: TGTGCCAGCAGTTTCATCGGGACTAGCGTCACAGATACGCAGTATTTT.

The chain uses TRBV10-3 and TRBJ2-1; TRBD1 might be the D (5 bases). The CDR3 loop spans 16 amino acids. V was trimmed by 4 bases and J by 4 bases, leaving 17 bases between them. From germline, CDR1 is ENHRY and CDR2 SYGVKD. The DNA for the CDR3 is TGTGCCATCAGTGCCCTCGATAGGGGTTCGTACAATGAGCAGTTCTTC. Translating it yields CAISALDRGSYNEQFF.

The DNA for the CDR3 is TGTGCCAGCAGTTACTTAGCGGGAGAAGGGGCAGGTTACAATGAGCAGTTCTTC. Its protein is CASSYLAGEGAGYNEQFF. The chain carries TRBV6-7 and TRBJ2-1, with 9 bases aligning to TRBD2. TRBV6-7 is assigned to the ORF class and has an uncertain function. J lost 4 bases, V lost 1 base, and 11 bases had no gene match. This CDR3 has 18 residues.

In this sample, this clone turned up many times. The V call is TRBV30, the J call TRBJ1-5; tentatively, D is TRBD1 (6 bases). Trimming took off 1 base at V and 2 bases at J, with 6 bases between the two ends. The CDR3 loop spans 13 amino acids. The germline CDR1 and CDR2 sequences are GTSNPN and SVGIG (reference sequence). CDR3 sequence reads: CAWSEGGNQPQHF. CDR3 DNA: TGTGCCTGGAGTGAGGGGGGCAATCAGCCCCAGCATTTT.

The genes are TRBV4-3 and TRBJ2-7; 8 bases fit TRBD2. The CDR3 length is 16 residues. The germline gives CDR1 LGHNA, CDR2 YSLEER. V lost 3 bases and J lost 2; bases outside the gene matches: 9. The CDR3, as DNA: TGCGCCAGCAGCCAGTATAGCGGGAAAGGACCCTACGAGCAGTACTTC. This gives the protein CASSQYSGKGPYEQYF.

This clone was counted once. The chain carries TRBV29-1 and TRBJ2-1; tentatively, D is TRBD1 (5 bases). Per germline, CDR1 SQVTM and CDR2 ANQGSEA. CDR3 length: 14 residues. V gave up 3 bases and J gave up 4 bases, with 13 bases separating them. The CDR3 spells CSVEGLQEYNEQFF. The CDR3, as DNA: TGCAGCGTTGAGGGTTTACAGGAATACAATGAGCAGTTCTTC.

The chain is built from TRBV6-5 and TRBJ1-1; no clear D gene. Deletions cut 2 bases from V and 0 bases from J, with 7 bases between. The CDR3 spans 14 residues. Germline V gives CDR1 MNHEY, CDR2 SVGAGI. CDR3 in amino acids: CASSYSQMNTEAFF. CDR3 sequence (DNA): TGTGCCAGCAGTTACAGTCAGATGAACACTGAAGCTTTCTTT.

J is TRBJ2-1 and V is TRBV25-1; maybe TRBD2 (5 bases). The CDR3 covers 14 residues. Trimming took 4 bases from V and 5 from J, leaving 12 bases between them. Germline V gene data show CDR1 as MGHDK and CDR2 as SYGVNS. The CDR3 DNA sequence: TGTGCCAGCAGTGTCGCAGACTATAACAATGAGCAGTTCTTC. Protein: CASSVADYNNEQFF.

This rearrangement joins TRBV4-3 to TRBJ2-7; 7 nucleotides agree with TRBD1. CDR3 length equals 14 residues. Germline CDR1 and CDR2: LGHNA and YSLEER. J gave up 0 bases and V 5 bases, and 4 bases lay outside the gene matches. CDR3 residues: CASSDGTVSYEQYF. CDR3 bases: TGCGCCAGCAGCGACGGGACAGTCTCCTACGAGCAGTACTTC.

V usage is TRBV3-1 (or the pseudogene TRBV3-2) and J usage is TRBJ2-3, with a weak D call TRBD1 (6 bases). The CDR3 is 15 amino acids. Trimming removed 2 bases at V and 6 bases at J, with 15 bases between. Germline V gene sequence: CDR1 LGHDT, CDR2 YNNKEL (reference sequence). The CDR3 is CASSQQGPGLDTQYF. The DNA for the CDR3 is TGTGCCAGCAGCCAACAGGGGCCAGGGTTGGATACGCAGTATTTT.

The V gene is TRBV5-4, the J gene TRBJ1-3; D call uncertain. The CDR3 runs 14 residues. The germline CDR1 and CDR2 sequences are SGHNT and YYREEE (reference sequence). The V gene lost 0 bases and the J gene lost 8 bases, with 12 bases spanning the gap. The CDR3, as DNA: TGTGCCAGCAGCTTGGCGACTGCCGCGGACACCATATATTTT. Residues: CASSLATAADTIYF.

This clone was counted only a few times. V and J are TRBV25-1 and TRBJ2-2, with D perhaps matching TRBD2 (6 bases). Germline V gene data show CDR1 as MGHDK and CDR2 as SYGVNS. The ends were cut back, 4 bases at V and 0 bases at J, with 6 bases in the middle. CDR3 length: 14 amino acids. CDR3 DNA sequence: TGTGCCAGCAGTGCGGGGGCGAACACCGGGGAGCTGTTTTTT. Its translation: CASSAGANTGELFF.

The CDR3 sequence is CASSLAGSTYNEQFF. The CDR3 coding sequence is TGTGCCAGCAGTTTGGCAGGGTCCACCTACAATGAGCAGTTCTTC. The chain carries TRBV27 and TRBJ2-1; the D gene is possibly TRBD1 (5 bases). Germline V lookup: CDR1 MNHEY, CDR2 SMNVEV (reference sequence). The CDR3 spans 15 residues. Trimming cost V 3 bases and J 2 bases, with 11 bases left between them.

The chain employs TRBV27 and TRBJ1-2; possible D gene TRBD1, 5 bases. Between the trimmed V and J ends, which lost 3 bases and 4 bases, there was a span of 9 bases. The germline V gene encodes CDR1 MNHEY and CDR2 SMNVEV (reference sequence). CDR3 length equals 13 residues. Here the CDR3 reads CASSFRQGYGYTF. CDR3 coding DNA: TGTGCCAGCAGTTTCAGGCAGGGCTATGGCTACACCTTC.

The V and J genes are TRBV6-5 and TRBJ1-3; TRBD1 matches at 7 bases. Unmatched junction bases numbered 5, after V lost 6 bases and J lost 0 bases. CDR3 length: 15 residues. Looked up from germline, CDR1 is MNHEY and CDR2 is SVGAGI. CDR3 sequence reads: CASRPGQLSGNTIYF. Here the CDR3 DNA reads TGTGCCAGCAGACCGGGACAGCTCTCTGGAAACACCATATATTTT.

The chain employs TRBV5-1 and TRBJ2-7, with D possibly TRBD2 on 5 matching bases. Germline-derived CDR1 and CDR2 are SGHRS and YFSETQ. The CDR3 has 15 amino acids. V lost 0 bases, J lost 3 bases, and 13 bases lay in between. CDR3 coding DNA: TGCGCCAGCAGCTTGGGGACTCCTCGGGGCTACGAGCAGTACTTC. Translation: CASSLGTPRGYEQYF.